This section outlines one T cell receptor (beta chain) sequence together with its context. The antigen this receptor binds is unknown. No per-base quality is available; no much larger clone lies one base away. The donors were included in the validation cohort of over a hundred subjects, a group kept apart from the roughly 730-subject first cohort. Libraries were made using the immunoSEQ multiplex PCR assay. Turning to the authors' computational methods: To diagnose cytomegalovirus status from the catalog of TCR beta chain sequences, a statistical classification framework was built. TCRdb's version of the immuneACCESS table is confined to in-frame rearrangements and falls short of the full clone set. An unresolved V gene accounts for under half of the shortfall where checked; the remainder is of unknown origin. Clone size and the V and J calls come from that table; the DNA yielded D and trimming. In this sample the table shows about 120,000 clones, 80% to 90% of which occur a single time. Of the sample, approximately 2% falls within the top ten clones.

Including the terminal cysteine and phenylalanine, the CDR3 comprises 13 residues. Only the CDR3 DNA is retained, 39 bases long and in frame from the first base. V is shortened by 4 bases, J by 4 bases, and the region joining them spans 8 bases. The germline V gene (reference sequence) sets CDR1 to MNHEY and CDR2 to SMNVEV. This sample is part of a study of cytomegalovirus exposure and HLA in healthy donors (dated by TCRdb to 2016 to 2017). Regarding the research as a whole: A later analysis indicated that the 100 to 150 validation repertoires were generated on the platform also employed for the 666 repertoires of the first cohort. The study was designed to test whether signatures of past pathogen exposure could be identified by cataloging public T cell receptors. Along with the roughly 670-subject first cohort, a separate validation cohort of roughly 110 different subjects was used. To predict cytomegalovirus infection status, the study combined high-throughput TCR immunosequencing, statistical association of individual TCRs with disease status, and machine learning.

What the research found in general, with its limitations: The authors suggested that the approach could potentially be generalized to other disease states and immunological phenotypes. Subsequent analysis determined that TCRs grouped into clusters in the first cohort also showed a tendency toward co-occurrence across the 120 or so validation repertoires, and about 94% of cluster scores exceeded 0. Most TCR sequences were seen in very few donors, while some public TCRs were found in many individuals. Cytomegalovirus status was reported to be diagnosed by the classifier with high specificity and sensitivity in both the original and validation cohorts. Three of the identified cytomegalovirus-associated TCR beta chains were confirmed in vitro to be specific for cytomegalovirus antigens. The validation cohort had no HLA typing available for a later analysis, so co-occurrence within that cohort was assessed over all 130 or so repertoires. The study gave a list of around 170 TCR beta chains associated with cytomegalovirus.

The chain is encoded by TRBV27 joined to TRBJ2-1; confidence is insufficient to name the D gene. The origin of this receptor is a woman aged 18-29 years in good health and CMV-seronegative. Sequencing input: PBMCs. For the CDR3, the sequence is CASSYGSYNEQFF. The nucleotides are TGTGCCAGCAGTTATGGCAGTTACAATGAGCAGTTCTTC.